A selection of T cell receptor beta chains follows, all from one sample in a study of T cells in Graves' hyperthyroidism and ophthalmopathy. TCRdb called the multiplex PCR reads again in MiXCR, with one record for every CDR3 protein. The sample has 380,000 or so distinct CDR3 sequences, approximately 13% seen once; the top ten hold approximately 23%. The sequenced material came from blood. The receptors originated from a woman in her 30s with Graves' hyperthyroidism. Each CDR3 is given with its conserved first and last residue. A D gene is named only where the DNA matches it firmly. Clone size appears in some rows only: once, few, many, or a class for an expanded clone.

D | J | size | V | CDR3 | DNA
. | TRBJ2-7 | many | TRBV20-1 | CSATGLAKGVYEQYF | TGCAGTGCTACGGGTCTTGCTAAGGGGGTCTACGAGCAGTACTTC
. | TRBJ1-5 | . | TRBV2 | CASSRQLTTGQNQPQHF | TGTGCCAGCAGCCGACAATTAACAACAGGGCAAAATCAGCCCCAGCATTTT
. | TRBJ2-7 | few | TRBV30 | CAWSVAAYPLYYEQYF | TGTGCCTGGAGTGTAGCAGCGTACCCGCTCTACTACGAGCAGTACTTC
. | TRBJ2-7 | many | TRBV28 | CASSSRGSEQYF | TGTGCCAGCAGTAGCCGTGGGAGCGAGCAGTACTTC
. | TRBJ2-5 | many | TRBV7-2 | CASSSPTDRFETQYF | TGTGCCAGCAGCTCACCCACCGACAGATTTGAGACCCAGTACTTC
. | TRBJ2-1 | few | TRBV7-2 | CASSLVGGDRDYAGAYNEQFF | TGTGCCAGCAGCTTAGTTGGGGGCGACAGGGACTACGCCGGCGCGTACAATGAGCAGTTCTTC
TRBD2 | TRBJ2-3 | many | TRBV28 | CASSFLRTAGGHPDTQYF | TGTGCCAGCAGTTTCCTAAGAACAGCGGGAGGGCACCCAGATACGCAGTATTTT
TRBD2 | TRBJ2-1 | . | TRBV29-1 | CSVAAGVLSNEQFF | TGCAGCGTTGCTGCGGGAGTTCTGAGCAATGAGCAGTTCTTC
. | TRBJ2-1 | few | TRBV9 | CASSAYATDINEQFF | TGTGCCAGCAGCGCCTACGCGACAGATATCAATGAGCAGTTCTTC
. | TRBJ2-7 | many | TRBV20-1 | CSAPKTGRDYEQYF | TGCAGTGCACCTAAGACAGGGAGGGACTACGAGCAGTACTTC
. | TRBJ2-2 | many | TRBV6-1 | CASSYLTGGTGELFF | TGTGCCAGCAGTTATCTGACAGGAGGGACCGGGGAGCTGTTTTTT
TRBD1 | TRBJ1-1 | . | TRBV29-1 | CSVSGTGVLAFF | TGCAGCGTCTCCGGGACAGGGGTTCTGGCTTTCTTT
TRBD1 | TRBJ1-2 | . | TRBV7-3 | CASSPLEGARGYTF | TGTGCCAGCAGCCCCCTGGAGGGGGCGCGTGGCTACACCTTC
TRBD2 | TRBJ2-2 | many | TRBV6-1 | CASRRPGRDTGELFF | TGTGCCAGCAGGCGGCCCGGGAGGGACACCGGGGAGCTGTTTTTT
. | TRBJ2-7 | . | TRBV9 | CASSPRQSVSEQYF | TGTGCCAGCAGCCCTCGACAGTCCGTCAGCGAGCAGTACTTC
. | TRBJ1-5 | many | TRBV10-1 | CASSDEGVGQPQHF | TGCGCCAGCAGTGATGAGGGGGTCGGTCAGCCCCAGCATTTT
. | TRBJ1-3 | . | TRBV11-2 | CASSPTTGSGNTIYF | TGTGCCAGCAGCCCTACCACAGGGTCTGGAAACACCATATATTTT
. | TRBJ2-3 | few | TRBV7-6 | CASSPPFTDTQYF | TGTGCCAGCAGCCCCCCCTTCACAGATACGCAGTATTTT
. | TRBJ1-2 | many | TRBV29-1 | CSVVGLGYGYTF | TGCAGCGTTGTTGGGCTGGGCTATGGCTACACCTTC
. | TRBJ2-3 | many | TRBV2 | CASSIRGTDTQYF | TGTGCCAGCAGCATCAGAGGCACAGATACGCAGTATTTT
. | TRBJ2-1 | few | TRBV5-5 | CASSLGDRNSYNEQFF | TGTGCCAGCAGCTTGGGCGACAGGAACTCCTACAATGAGCAGTTCTTC
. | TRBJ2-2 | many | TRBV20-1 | CSARDSRYELFF | TGCAGTGCCCGGGACTCACGATACGAGCTGTTTTTT
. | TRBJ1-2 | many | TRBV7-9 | CASSFFTGWGYTF | TGTGCCAGCAGCTTCTTTACAGGTTGGGGCTACACCTTC
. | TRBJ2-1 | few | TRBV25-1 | CASSDTGLYNEQFF | TGTGCCAGCAGTGATACGGGACTTTACAATGAGCAGTTCTTC
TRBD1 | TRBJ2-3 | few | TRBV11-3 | CASSPGEQGDSTDTQYF | TGTGCCAGCAGCCCCGGGGAACAGGGGGATTCAACAGATACGCAGTATTTT
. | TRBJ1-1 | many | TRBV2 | CASSESGGVAEAFF | TGTGCCAGCAGTGAATCAGGAGGAGTCGCTGAAGCTTTCTTT
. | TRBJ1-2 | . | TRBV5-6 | CASSFDRKNYGYTF | TGTGCCAGCAGCTTCGACAGGAAAAACTATGGCTACACCTTC
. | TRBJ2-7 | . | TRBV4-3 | CASSQGQASLYEQYF | TGCGCCAGCAGCCAAGGGCAGGCGTCGTTATACGAGCAGTACTTC
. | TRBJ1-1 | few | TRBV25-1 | CASSEQPYTEAFF | TGTGCCAGCAGTGAACAACCCTACACTGAAGCTTTCTTT
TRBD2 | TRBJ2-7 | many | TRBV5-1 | CASSFAGGEQYF | TGCGCCAGCAGCTTTGCGGGAGGCGAGCAGTACTTC
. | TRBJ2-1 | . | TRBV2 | CASCSGADNEQFF | TGTGCCAGCTGTTCGGGAGCGGACAATGAGCAGTTCTTC
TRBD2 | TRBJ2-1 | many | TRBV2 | CASERGNLDEQFF | TGTGCCAGCGAGCGGGGGAATCTAGATGAGCAGTTCTTC
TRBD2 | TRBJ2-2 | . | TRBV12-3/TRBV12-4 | CASSQLARHGELFF | TGTGCCAGCAGCCAACTAGCGCGCCACGGGGAGCTGTTTTTT
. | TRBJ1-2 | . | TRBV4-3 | CASSQHGGSAYTF | TGCGCCAGCAGCCAACACGGGGGTAGTGCCTACACCTTC
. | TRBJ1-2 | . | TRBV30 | CAQLATDRYGYTF | TGTGCTCAACTTGCGACAGACCGCTATGGCTACACCTTC
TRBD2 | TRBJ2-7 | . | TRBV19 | CASSISTSGLYEQYF | TGTGCCAGTAGTATTTCGACTAGCGGGCTGTACGAGCAGTACTTC
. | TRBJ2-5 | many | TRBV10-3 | CAIKAGEAQETQYF | TGTGCCATCAAGGCGGGCGAGGCCCAAGAGACCCAGTACTTC
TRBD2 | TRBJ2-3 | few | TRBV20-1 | CSARTSGSPDTQYF | TGCAGTGCTAGGACTAGCGGGAGCCCCGATACGCAGTATTTT
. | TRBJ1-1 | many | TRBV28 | CASSSSNTEAFF | TGTGCCAGCAGTTCCTCCAACACTGAAGCTTTCTTT
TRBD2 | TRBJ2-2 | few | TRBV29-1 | CSVRLGLAGPGELFF | TGCAGCGTCCGCTTAGGACTAGCGGGTCCCGGGGAGCTGTTTTTT
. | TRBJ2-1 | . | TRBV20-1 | CSAEPAYSSYNEQFF | TGCAGTGCCGAACCCGCCTATAGCTCCTACAATGAGCAGTTCTTC
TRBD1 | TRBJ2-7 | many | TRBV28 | CASSIVGTGDYEQYF | TGTGCCAGCAGCATAGTCGGGACAGGGGACTACGAGCAGTACTTC
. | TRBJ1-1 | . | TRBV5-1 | CASSLESATGTEAFF | TGCGCCAGCAGCTTGGAATCAGCAACAGGCACTGAAGCTTTCTTT
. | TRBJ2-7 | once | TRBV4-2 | CASSQGQSSYSYEQYF | TGTGCCAGCAGCCAAGGACAGTCCAGTTACTCCTACGAGCAGTACTTC
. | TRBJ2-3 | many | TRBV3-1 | CASSQSVADTQYF | TGTGCCAGCAGCCAATCAGTCGCAGATACGCAGTATTTT